Listed below are T cell receptor beta chains from one sample, sequenced in a study of blood T cell repertoires in COVID-19. Here immunoSEQ multiplex PCR was the method, and the copy in TCRdb shows in-frame clones only, minus some. Of roughly 15,000 clones listed, around 83% are singletons. Sequencing was performed on peripheral blood. The receptors originated from a woman aged 45-60 years with active or convalescent COVID-19. Each CDR3 is given with its conserved first and last residue. Fields, in order: clone size, D gene, J gene, V gene, CDR3 DNA, CDR3 protein. A D gene is named only where the DNA matches it firmly. Expanded clones are given a class, and other clones once, few, many or no size at all.

clone_size: -
d_call: TRBD1
j_call: TRBJ2-1
v_call: TRBV19
cdr3_nt: TGTGCCAGTAGTATCGACAGGGGGTTGTATGAGCAGTTCTTC
cdr3_aa: CASSIDRGLYEQFF

clone_size: -
d_call: TRBD1
j_call: TRBJ2-2
v_call: TRBV19
cdr3_nt: TGTGCCAGTGACGGATACCGACAGGGGGCAAACGGGGAGCTGTTTTTT
cdr3_aa: CASDGYRQGANGELFF

clone_size: -
d_call: TRBD2
j_call: TRBJ2-7
v_call: TRBV10-3
cdr3_nt: TGTGCCAGTGAAGCGGGAGTCCACGAGCAGTACTTC
cdr3_aa: CASEAGVHEQYF

clone_size: -
d_call: TRBD2
j_call: TRBJ2-1
v_call: TRBV2
cdr3_nt: TGTGCCAGCAGTGAATGGACTAGTCGGGGTGAGCAGTTCTTC
cdr3_aa: CASSEWTSRGEQFF

clone_size: -
d_call: -
j_call: TRBJ2-2
v_call: TRBV18
cdr3_nt: TGTGCCAGCTCACCAGATGGCCGGGGCACCGGGGAGCTGTTTTTT
cdr3_aa: CASSPDGRGTGELFF

clone_size: -
d_call: TRBD1
j_call: TRBJ1-3
v_call: TRBV10-3
cdr3_nt: TGTGCCATCAGCCAACTTAACAGGGGGCAAGTAAACACCATATATTTT
cdr3_aa: CAISQLNRGQVNTIYF

clone_size: -
d_call: TRBD2
j_call: TRBJ2-1
v_call: TRBV27
cdr3_nt: TGTGCCAGCAGTTCACAACTAGCGGGCCCAAATGAGCAGTTCTTC
cdr3_aa: CASSSQLAGPNEQFF

clone_size: once
d_call: -
j_call: TRBJ1-5
v_call: TRBV2
cdr3_nt: TGTGCCAGCAGTGACAGGACATCTAGCAATCAGCCCCAGCATTTT
cdr3_aa: CASSDRTSSNQPQHF

clone_size: -
d_call: -
j_call: TRBJ1-1
v_call: TRBV6-5
cdr3_nt: TGTGCCAGCAGGGTTGGGGGGTGGACTGAAGCTTTCTTT
cdr3_aa: CASRVGGWTEAFF

clone_size: -
d_call: TRBD1
j_call: TRBJ2-2
v_call: TRBV12-5
cdr3_nt: TGTGCTAGTGGTTTGAAGGCAGGGGGACACCCCGGGGAGCTGTTTTTT
cdr3_aa: CASGLKAGGHPGELFF

clone_size: -
d_call: -
j_call: TRBJ1-5
v_call: TRBV5-1
cdr3_nt: TGCGCCAACTTCTTGGGGGGGCCGAAATATAGCAATCAGCCCCAGCATTTT
cdr3_aa: CANFLGGPKYSNQPQHF

clone_size: -
d_call: -
j_call: TRBJ2-2
v_call: TRBV15
cdr3_nt: TGTGCCACCAGCAGGCTAGCCGGGGAGCTGTTTTTT
cdr3_aa: CATSRLAGELFF

clone_size: -
d_call: TRBD1
j_call: TRBJ2-2
v_call: TRBV7-3
cdr3_nt: TGTGCCAGCAGCCTACGGACAGGGTATCCCGAAAACACCGGGGAGCTGTTTTTT
cdr3_aa: CASSLRTGYPENTGELFF

clone_size: -
d_call: TRBD1
j_call: TRBJ2-3
v_call: TRBV5-1
cdr3_nt: TGCGCCAGCAGCCCGGGACAGGGAAGAGATACGCAGTATTTT
cdr3_aa: CASSPGQGRDTQYF

clone_size: -
d_call: -
j_call: TRBJ1-6
v_call: TRBV9
cdr3_nt: TGTGCCAGCAGCCAAGGAGTGGCCCTCCACTTT
cdr3_aa: CASSQGVALHF

clone_size: -
d_call: TRBD2
j_call: TRBJ2-1
v_call: TRBV5-4
cdr3_nt: TGTGCCAGCAGCTTGACTAGCGGGACTTACAATGAGCAGTTCTTC
cdr3_aa: CASSLTSGTYNEQFF

clone_size: -
d_call: -
j_call: TRBJ2-2
v_call: TRBV5-1
cdr3_nt: TGCGCCAGCAGCTTGGACAGGGCCGGTGGCGGGGAGCTGTTTTTT
cdr3_aa: CASSLDRAGGGELFF

clone_size: -
d_call: TRBD2
j_call: TRBJ2-5
v_call: TRBV7-7
cdr3_nt: TGTGCTAGCAGCTTAAGGGATACTAGCGGGGGGGCCCGGGAGACCCAGTACTTC
cdr3_aa: CASSLRDTSGGARETQYF

clone_size: -
d_call: TRBD2
j_call: TRBJ2-1
v_call: TRBV7-9
cdr3_nt: TGTGCCAGCAGCTTGAGGACTAGCGGGGTCAATGAGCAGTTCTTC
cdr3_aa: CASSLRTSGVNEQFF

clone_size: once
d_call: TRBD2
j_call: TRBJ2-3
v_call: TRBV4-1
cdr3_nt: TGCGCCAGCAGCCAAGAGCCTAGCGGTTTGGATACGCAGTATTTT
cdr3_aa: CASSQEPSGLDTQYF

clone_size: -
d_call: -
j_call: TRBJ1-1
v_call: TRBV28
cdr3_nt: TGTGCCAGCATCCCGAGGGAATACACTGAAGCTTTCTTT
cdr3_aa: CASIPREYTEAFF

clone_size: -
d_call: TRBD1
j_call: TRBJ2-5
v_call: TRBV29-1
cdr3_nt: TGCAGTCTTCGGTACCGGGACAGGGAGTACTTC
cdr3_aa: CSLRYRDREYF

clone_size: -
d_call: -
j_call: TRBJ1-3
v_call: TRBV9
cdr3_nt: TGTGCCAGCAGCCCTTGGGGGGGCACGGGAAACACCATATATTTT
cdr3_aa: CASSPWGGTGNTIYF

clone_size: -
d_call: TRBD1
j_call: TRBJ1-6
v_call: TRBV28
cdr3_nt: TGTGCCAGCAGTTTCCCCGACAGGGGGCCATCCTATAATTCACCCCTCCACTTT
cdr3_aa: CASSFPDRGPSYNSPLHF

clone_size: -
d_call: -
j_call: TRBJ2-7
v_call: TRBV9
cdr3_nt: TGTGCCAGCAGCGTAGCGGACTCCTCACGGTACGAGCAGTACTTC
cdr3_aa: CASSVADSSRYEQYF

clone_size: few
d_call: -
j_call: TRBJ2-2
v_call: TRBV4-1
cdr3_nt: TGCGCCAGCAGCCAAGTCCCTCGGACCGGGGAGCTGTTTTTT
cdr3_aa: CASSQVPRTGELFF

clone_size: -
d_call: -
j_call: TRBJ2-3
v_call: TRBV3-1/TRBV3-2
cdr3_nt: TGTGCCAGCAGCCGCGGCACAGATACGCAGTATTTT
cdr3_aa: CASSRGTDTQYF

clone_size: -
d_call: -
j_call: TRBJ1-4
v_call: TRBV28
cdr3_nt: TGTGCCAGCAGTTTACAGGCAACTAATGAAAAACTGTTTTTT
cdr3_aa: CASSLQATNEKLFF

clone_size: -
d_call: -
j_call: TRBJ1-3
v_call: TRBV7-8
cdr3_nt: TGTGCCAGCAGCTTAGTGGGGAGCGAGTACTCTGGAAACACCATATATTTT
cdr3_aa: CASSLVGSEYSGNTIYF

clone_size: -
d_call: -
j_call: TRBJ2-2
v_call: TRBV5-1
cdr3_nt: TGCGCCAGCAGCTTGCGGAGTTGGGACACCGGGGAGCTGTTTTTT
cdr3_aa: CASSLRSWDTGELFF

clone_size: once
d_call: -
j_call: TRBJ2-1
v_call: TRBV13
cdr3_nt: TGTGCCAGCAGCCAGGGTTACGAGCAGTTCTTC
cdr3_aa: CASSQGYEQFF

clone_size: few
d_call: -
j_call: TRBJ2-7
v_call: TRBV3-1/TRBV3-2
cdr3_nt: TGTGCCAGCAGCCAAGAGTCTGGGCTCAACTACGAGCAGTACTTC
cdr3_aa: CASSQESGLNYEQYF

clone_size: -
d_call: -
j_call: TRBJ2-1
v_call: TRBV5-4
cdr3_nt: TGTGCCAGCAGCCCCAACCAGTATGAGCAGTTCTTC
cdr3_aa: CASSPNQYEQFF

clone_size: -
d_call: -
j_call: TRBJ1-2
v_call: TRBV7-6
cdr3_nt: TGTGCCAGCAGCTTAGAACAGGGACCAAACTATGGCTACACCTTC
cdr3_aa: CASSLEQGPNYGYTF

clone_size: -
d_call: TRBD1
j_call: TRBJ1-3
v_call: TRBV29-1
cdr3_nt: TGCAGCGTTACAGACAGGGCTGGAAACACCATATATTTT
cdr3_aa: CSVTDRAGNTIYF

clone_size: -
d_call: -
j_call: TRBJ1-3
v_call: TRBV4-1
cdr3_nt: TGCGCCAGCAGCCAAGATCCGCAGGGTAGCGGGTTCGGAAACACCATATATTTT
cdr3_aa: CASSQDPQGSGFGNTIYF

clone_size: once
d_call: TRBD1
j_call: TRBJ1-2
v_call: TRBV13
cdr3_nt: TGTGCCAGCAGCTTAGATCCTTTGGTGACAGGGGATCCTCGAGGCTACACCTTC
cdr3_aa: CASSLDPLVTGDPRGYTF

clone_size: -
d_call: TRBD1
j_call: TRBJ1-3
v_call: TRBV5-1
cdr3_nt: TGCGCCAGCAGCCCGACAGGGGAATTCTCTGGAAACACCATATATTTT
cdr3_aa: CASSPTGEFSGNTIYF

clone_size: -
d_call: TRBD1
j_call: TRBJ1-1
v_call: TRBV4-2
cdr3_nt: TGTGCCAGCAGCCAGTCTACAGGGGCGAACACTGAAGCTTTCTTT
cdr3_aa: CASSQSTGANTEAFF

clone_size: -
d_call: -
j_call: TRBJ1-1
v_call: TRBV5-1
cdr3_nt: TGCGCCAGCAGCTGGGGAGGAAGGCGTTCTGAAGCTTTCTTT
cdr3_aa: CASSWGGRRSEAFF

clone_size: many
d_call: TRBD1
j_call: TRBJ1-1
v_call: TRBV19
cdr3_nt: TGTGCCAGTATATGGACAGGGTTGAACACTGAAGCTTTCTTT
cdr3_aa: CASIWTGLNTEAFF

clone_size: -
d_call: TRBD1
j_call: TRBJ2-1
v_call: TRBV27
cdr3_nt: TGTGCCAGCAGTCTACAGGGGTACAATGAGCAGTTCTTC
cdr3_aa: CASSLQGYNEQFF

clone_size: -
d_call: -
j_call: TRBJ1-5
v_call: TRBV12-3/TRBV12-4
cdr3_nt: TGTGCCAGCAGTTCCACTAGGGAGCAGCCCCAGCATTTT
cdr3_aa: CASSSTREQPQHF

clone_size: once
d_call: TRBD1
j_call: TRBJ1-2
v_call: TRBV28
cdr3_nt: TGTGCCACCTTCGGGACAGCCCAGTCAAACTATGGCTACACCTTC
cdr3_aa: CATFGTAQSNYGYTF

clone_size: few
d_call: -
j_call: TRBJ1-5
v_call: TRBV28
cdr3_nt: TGTGCCAGCAGTGTCGGTTCCGGTAGTCAGCCCCAGCATTTT
cdr3_aa: CASSVGSGSQPQHF

clone_size: -
d_call: -
j_call: TRBJ2-2
v_call: TRBV29-1
cdr3_nt: TGCAGCGTTGACCCCCTGGGGGCTGACACCGGGGAGCTGTTTTTT
cdr3_aa: CSVDPLGADTGELFF

clone_size: -
d_call: -
j_call: TRBJ2-1
v_call: TRBV7-9
cdr3_nt: TGTGCCAGCAGCTTAGACCCAGAATACAATGAGCAGTTCTTC
cdr3_aa: CASSLDPEYNEQFF

clone_size: -
d_call: TRBD2
j_call: TRBJ2-1
v_call: TRBV9
cdr3_nt: TGTGCCAGCAGCGCGCAGACTAGCGGGGGTACTGGTGAGCAGTTCTTC
cdr3_aa: CASSAQTSGGTGEQFF

clone_size: -
d_call: TRBD1
j_call: TRBJ1-4
v_call: TRBV28
cdr3_nt: TGTGCCAGCAGTGGGCCGGGACAGTATGCAACTAATGAAAAACTGTTTTTT
cdr3_aa: CASSGPGQYATNEKLFF